What follows is one TCR beta chain and its context. Its antigen is undetermined. Sequenced by immunoSEQ multiplex PCR; TCRdb stores in-frame clones only, minus some. Here the sample spans about 110,000 clones, approximately 90% being singletons. The CDR3 sequence is 14 residues long. Germline-derived CDR1 and CDR2 are SGHDT and YYEEEE. The V gene end was trimmed by 1 base and the J gene end by 3 bases; junction bases not matched to a gene: 4. This sample was included in a study of cytomegalovirus exposure and HLA in healthy donors. The overall study: In a later analysis, it was reported that the roughly 120 validation repertoires had been produced on the same platform as the roughly 610 repertoires belonging to the first cohort. Study-wide results and caveats: Subsequent analysis revealed that first-cohort TCR clusters tended to co-occur in the 120 or so validation repertoires. Most TCR sequences were seen very rarely across donors, but some public TCRs occurred in many. Reportedly, cytomegalovirus status was diagnosed with high sensitivity and specificity.

This clonotype was obtained from a woman in her twenties or thirties in good health and CMV-seropositive. The chain carries TRBV5-6 and TRBJ2-7; TRBD1 matches 7 bases. Sequenced sample: PBMCs. The CDR3 DNA is TGTGCCAGCAGCTTGAAGGGACAGTACTACGAGCAGTACTTC. It specifies CASSLKGQYYEQYF.